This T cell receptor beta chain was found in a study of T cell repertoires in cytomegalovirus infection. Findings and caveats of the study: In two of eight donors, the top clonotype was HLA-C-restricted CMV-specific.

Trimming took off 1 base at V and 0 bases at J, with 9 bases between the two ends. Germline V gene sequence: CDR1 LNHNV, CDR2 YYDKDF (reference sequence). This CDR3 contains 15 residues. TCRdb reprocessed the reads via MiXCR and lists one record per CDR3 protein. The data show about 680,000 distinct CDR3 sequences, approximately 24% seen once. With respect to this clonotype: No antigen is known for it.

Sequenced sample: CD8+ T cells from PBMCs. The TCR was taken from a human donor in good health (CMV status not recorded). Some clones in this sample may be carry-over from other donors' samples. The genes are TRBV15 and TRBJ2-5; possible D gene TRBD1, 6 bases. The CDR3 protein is CATSRGGGHQETQYF. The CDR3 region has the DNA TGTGCCACCAGCAGAGGTGGGGGCCACCAAGAGACCCAGTACTTC.